Presented here are 17 T cell receptor beta chains from one specimen sequenced in a study of OX40 agonist ivuxolimab in advanced cancers. Only in-frame clones appear in the TCRdb table, and some are missing; sequencing was by immunoSEQ multiplex PCR. Of 90,000 to 130,000 clones in the sample, approximately 89% were seen once. The sample was CD4+ or CD8+ T cells sorted from blood, taken in a trial of the OX40 agonist ivuxolimab. The receptors here all came from an adult with an advanced solid tumor such as melanoma, head and neck, liver or kidney cancer.

The chain's CDR3 is CASSLVGSSGANVLTF. CDR3 nucleotides: TGTGCCAGCAGCTTAGTCGGGAGCTCTGGGGCCAACGTCCTGACTTTC. V is TRBV7-6 and J is TRBJ2-6, with D perhaps TRBD2 (6 bases). This CDR3 spans 16 amino acids. Trimming stripped 1 base from V and 0 bases from J, with 7 bases between. Germline V gene lookup returns CDR1 SGHVS and CDR2 FNYEAQ.

The chain is built from TRBV10-3 and TRBJ1-4, with D perhaps TRBD1 (6 bases). The CDR3 totals 16 residues. The germline CDR1 and CDR2 sequences are ENHRY and SYGVKD. V lost 2 bases, J lost 8 bases, and 18 bases lay in between. CDR3 region: CAISERGGDILEKLFF. The CDR3 region has the DNA TGTGCCATCAGTGAGAGAGGCGGGGACATCCTCGAAAAACTGTTTTTT.

The chain carries TRBV6-5 and TRBJ1-5, with D perhaps matching TRBD1 (6 bases). Trimming left V 6 bases short and J 4 bases short, with 7 bases between. The V gene's germline CDR1 is MNHEY and CDR2 SVGAGI. This CDR3 is built from 12 residues. The CDR3 nucleotides read TGTGCCAGCAGACAGGGAAATCAGCCCCAGCATTTT. This encodes CASRQGNQPQHF.

The chain has TRBV5-4 and TRBJ1-5, with 8 bases fitting TRBD1. The V gene's germline CDR1 is SGHNT and CDR2 YYREEE (reference sequence). Trimming at V came to 4 bases and at J to 6 bases, leaving 6 bases not matched to a gene. There are 14 residues in the CDR3. Here the CDR3 DNA reads TGTGCCAGCAGCCAGGACAGGGTGGGTCAGCCCCAGCATTTT. This encodes CASSQDRVGQPQHF.

This chain uses TRBV27 with TRBJ2-7, with D tentatively TRBD1 or TRBD2 (5 bases each). The V gene lost 4 bases and the J gene lost 5 bases, with 18 bases spanning the gap. Germline V gives CDR1 MNHEY, CDR2 SMNVEV (reference sequence). This CDR3 has 15 amino acids. CDR3 bases: TGTGCCAGCAGTTACGGCGCAGGGACCATCGACGAGCAGTACTTC. Encoded protein: CASSYGAGTIDEQYF.

This clone showed up just once. V is TRBV6-5 and J is TRBJ1-3; perhaps TRBD1 as D (5 bases). CDR1 and CDR2 (germline): MNHEY, SVGAGI. Deletions cut 2 bases from V and 0 bases from J, with 8 bases between. The CDR3 totals 15 residues. For the CDR3, the DNA is TGTGCCAGCAGTTACACGACAGACTCTGGAAACACCATATATTTT. It yields the protein CASSYTTDSGNTIYF.

The gene calls are TRBV28 and TRBJ2-6; D call uncertain. The CDR3 runs 12 residues. Trimming took 4 bases from V and 2 from J, leaving 0 bases between them. CDR1 is MDHEN, CDR2 SYDVKM, per germline. CDR3 sequence (DNA): TGTGCCAGCAGTTCTGGGGCCAACGTCCTGACTTTC. Translating it yields CASSSGANVLTF. Combining the CDR3 with reference TRBV28 and TRBJ2-6 gives the whole variable domain DVKVTQSSRYLVKRTGEKVFLECVQDMDHENMFWYRQDPGLGLRLIYFSYDVKMKEKGDIPEGYSVSREKKERFSLILESASTNQTSMYLCASSSGANVLTFGAGSRLTVL.

The gene calls are TRBV28 and TRBJ2-2; D possibly corresponds to TRBD2 (5 bases). Germline values: CDR1 MDHEN, CDR2 SYDVKM. The CDR3 contains 12 residues. V lost 6 bases, J lost 7 bases, and 9 bases lay in between. The DNA of the CDR3 is TGTGCCAGCAGCATTGGAGGCGGGGAGCTGTTTTTT. It yields the protein CASSIGGGELFF.

The V call is TRBV7-9, the J call TRBJ1-4; possible D gene TRBD1, 6 bases. Germline values: CDR1 SEHNR, CDR2 FQNEAQ (reference sequence). Between the trimmed V and J ends, which lost 2 bases and 8 bases, there was a span of 9 bases. The CDR3 is 13 residues long. The CDR3 DNA follows: TGTGCCAGCAGCTTAAATCAGGGGGAAAAACTGTTTTTT. It encodes CASSLNQGEKLFF.

The chain links TRBV7-3 to TRBJ2-2; unclear D gene. The V gene lost 5 bases and the J gene lost 4 bases, with 8 bases spanning the gap. CDR1 and CDR2 (germline): SGHTA, FQGTGA. The CDR3 loop spans 13 amino acids. This chain's CDR3 is CASSPPGTGELFF. CDR3 coding DNA: TGTGCCAGCAGCCCCCCAGGCACCGGGGAGCTGTTTTTT.

The chain couples TRBV30 to TRBJ2-5; maybe TRBD2 (5 bases). Germline-derived CDR1 and CDR2 are GTSNPN and SVGIG (reference sequence). Trimming stripped 0 bases from V and 2 bases from J, with 10 bases between. CDR3 length: 14 residues. This CDR3 is CAWSVLGGQETQYF. Written as DNA, the CDR3 is TGTGCCTGGAGTGTACTTGGCGGGCAAGAGACCCAGTACTTC.

V and J are TRBV4-1 and TRBJ2-7; 12 nucleotides match TRBD1. Germline loops: CDR1 MGHRA, CDR2 YSYEKL. The CDR3 runs to 14 residues. V shed 4 bases, J shed 6 bases, and the junction held 4 bases outside the gene matches. CDR3 bases: TGCGCCAGCAGCCGGGGACAGGGGGCTTTCGAGCAGTACTTC. It specifies CASSRGQGAFEQYF.

The V and J genes are TRBV11-2 and TRBJ1-1; unclear D gene. The V gene's germline CDR1 is SGHAT and CDR2 FQNNGV. The CDR3 spans 19 residues. The V gene lost 0 bases and the J gene lost 2 bases, with 22 bases spanning the gap. The CDR3 coding sequence is TGTGCCAGCAGCTTAGATTACGGTGGTAGAGTTGCCCTCAACACTGAAGCTTTCTTT. As protein: CASSLDYGGRVALNTEAFF.

The chain couples TRBV28 to TRBJ2-5, with D unresolved. Germline CDR1 MDHEN, CDR2 SYDVKM. V lost 3 bases to trimming and J lost 2 bases, with 13 bases between them. CDR3 length: 15 residues. DNA for the CDR3: TGTGCCAGCAGTTTTAGGGTTGGGTGGCAAGAGACCCAGTACTTC. Translated: CASSFRVGWQETQYF. Variable domain in full (rest from reference TRBV28 and TRBJ2-5): DVKVTQSSRYLVKRTGEKVFLECVQDMDHENMFWYRQDPGLGLRLIYFSYDVKMKEKGDIPEGYSVSREKKERFSLILESASTNQTSMYLCASSFRVGWQETQYFGPGTRLLVL.

This clone was observed once. V is TRBV11-2 and J is TRBJ2-7; possible D gene TRBD2, 6 bases. The length of the CDR3 is 13 residues. Trimming removed 2 bases from V and 8 bases from J, with 13 bases in between. Looked up from germline, CDR1 is SGHAT and CDR2 is FQNNGV. CDR3 amino acids: CASSLLEGRKQYF. Here the CDR3 DNA reads TGTGCCAGCAGCTTATTGGAGGGGAGGAAGCAGTACTTC. Looking up the rest from reference TRBV11-2 and TRBJ2-7 gives the full variable domain: EAGVAQSPRYKIIEKRQSVAFWCNPISGHATLYWYQQILGQGPKLLIQFQNNGVVDDSQLPKDRFSAERLKGVDSTLKIQPAKLEDSAVYLCASSLLEGRKQYFGPGTRLTVT.

The chain recombines TRBV4-3 with TRBJ1-4; no clear D gene. This CDR3 is built from 13 residues. Germline V CDR1 and CDR2: LGHNA, YSLEER. With 1 base removed from V and 7 bases from J, the gap between germline ends came to 7 bases. For the CDR3, the DNA is TGCGCCAGCAGCCAAGGCGTAAGTGAAAAACTGTTTTTT. It codes for CASSQGVSEKLFF.

The chain couples TRBV7-8 to TRBJ2-7; D is unresolved. The V end lost 0 bases, the J end lost 2 bases, and 5 bases lay between the germline ends. The CDR3 covers 13 residues. CDR1 and CDR2 from the germline V gene are SGHVS and FQNEAQ. The CDR3 DNA follows: TGTGCCAGCAGCTTAGCGAACACCTACGAGCAGTACTTC. Amino acid sequence: CASSLANTYEQYF.